These 11 T cell receptor beta chains were all obtained from the same sample, sequenced in a study of T-cell reconstitution after alpha-beta-depleted transplantation in children. The TCRbeta library incorporated unique molecular identifiers. TCRdb reprocessed the PCR reads via MiXCR and lists one record per CDR3 protein. The sample holds some 830,000 distinct CDR3 sequences, roughly 15% seen once. Sample: PBMCs, mostly from graft donor cells, taken 360 days after TCRalphabeta/CD19-depleted stem cell transplant. Source of these receptors: a male patient aged 10 to 17 who had a stem cell transplant for acute lymphoblastic leukemia, so the T cells may come from the graft donor.

The table lists this clonotype with a few counts. V is TRBV7-9 and J is TRBJ2-1; D is ambiguous. The germline V gene encodes CDR1 SEHNR and CDR2 FQNEAQ (reference sequence). This CDR3 comprises 14 residues. V was trimmed by 5 bases and J by 8 bases, leaving 16 bases between them. For the CDR3, the DNA is TGTGCCAGCAGCCATGTGACCCCGGGCTATGAGCAGTTCTTC. Translated, it gives CASSHVTPGYEQFF. Variable domain in full (rest from reference TRBV7-9 and TRBJ2-1): DTGVSQNPRHKITKRGQNVTFRCDPISEHNRLYWYRQTLGQGPEFLTYFQNEAQLEKSRLLSDRFSAERPKGSFSTLEIQRTEQGDSAMYLCASSHVTPGYEQFFGPGTRLTVL.

This clonotype was detected only a few times. The chain recombines TRBV7-9 with TRBJ2-3, with 9 bases aligning to TRBD2. CDR1 and CDR2 from the germline V gene are SEHNR and FQNEAQ (reference sequence). This CDR3 has 16 residues. Trimming cost V 3 bases and J 3 bases; bases outside gene matches: 7. In DNA form, the CDR3 reads TGTGCCAGCAGCTTGGACCCAGCGGGAGGAACAGATACGCAGTATTTT. Protein product: CASSLDPAGGTDTQYF.

This CDR3 is CASSRIMGTEAFF. CDR3 sequence (DNA): TGCGCCAGCAGCCGAATCATGGGCACTGAAGCTTTCTTT. The chain is built from TRBV5-1 and TRBJ1-1; D is unclear. This CDR3 contains 13 residues. Per the germline V gene, CDR1 is SGHRS and CDR2 is YFSETQ. Trimming left V 4 bases short and J 4 bases short, with 11 bases between.

This clonotype was seen a handful of times. J is TRBJ2-1 and V is TRBV20-1, with TRBD2 matching over 10 bases. Germline lookup yields CDR1 DFQATT and CDR2 SNEGSKA (reference sequence). The CDR3 has 13 amino acids. V shed 5 bases, J shed 6 bases, and the junction held 4 bases outside the gene matches. This CDR3 reads CSAQSGRANEQFF. The CDR3 DNA is TGCAGTGCTCAGAGCGGGAGGGCCAATGAGCAGTTCTTC.

In DNA form, the CDR3 reads TGCAGTGCGCGTGGACAGGGAAGTTGGACTGAAGCTTTCTTT. It specifies CSARGQGSWTEAFF. This rearrangement joins TRBV20-1 to TRBJ1-1; TRBD1 agrees at 8 bases. This CDR3 is 14 amino acids long. J lost 5 bases, V lost 6 bases, and 11 bases had no gene match. Germline CDR1 and CDR2: DFQATT and SNEGSKA (reference sequence).

The rearrangement joins TRBV4-1 to TRBJ1-2; D may be TRBD1 (5 bases). Per germline, CDR1 MGHRA and CDR2 YSYEKL. The CDR3 extends over 15 amino acids. V dropped 0 bases and J dropped 7 bases, with 15 bases sitting between them. CDR3 sequence (DNA): TGCGCCAGCAGCCAAGATAGGGGAGGGATGGCTGGCTACACCTTC. It translates to CASSQDRGGMAGYTF.

This chain joins TRBV29-1 and TRBJ2-1, with no clear D. Germline values: CDR1 SQVTM, CDR2 ANQGSEA. V dropped 4 bases and J dropped 7 bases, with 14 bases sitting between them. The CDR3 extends over 13 amino acids. The CDR3 reads CSVVGRLRNEQFF. The CDR3 DNA reads TGCAGCGTTGTAGGCAGATTGCGAAATGAGCAGTTCTTC.

The chain employs TRBV5-4 and TRBJ2-3; no definite D call. Germline-derived CDR1 and CDR2 are SGHNT and YYREEE (reference sequence). CDR3 length: 16 amino acids. V lost 0 bases and J 0 bases, leaving 11 bases between the germline ends. CDR3 amino acids: CASSLVGNPSTDTQYF. The CDR3 DNA reads TGTGCCAGCAGCTTGGTTGGGAATCCTAGCACAGATACGCAGTATTTT.

The rearrangement joins TRBV5-8 to TRBJ2-3, with D tentatively TRBD1 or TRBD2 (5 bases each). The ends were cut back, 0 bases at V and 1 base at J, with 15 bases in the middle. The CDR3 runs 17 residues. Germline CDR1 is SGHTS and CDR2 is YDEGEE. The CDR3 loop is CASSLDPGRWGTDTQYF. CDR3 in DNA: TGTGCCAGCAGCTTGGACCCGGGACGGTGGGGCACAGATACGCAGTATTTT.

This clonotype turned up a few times. The chain combines TRBV29-1 with TRBJ2-7; D is perhaps TRBD2 (5 bases). The V gene lost 3 bases and the J gene lost 4 bases, with 10 bases spanning the gap. This CDR3 comprises 12 residues. The germline V gene has CDR1 SQVTM and CDR2 ANQGSEA. The CDR3 reads CSVEGSGYEQYF. The DNA for the CDR3 is TGCAGCGTTGAGGGTTCGGGGTACGAGCAGTACTTC.

There are many counts of this clonotype. The rearrangement joins TRBV24-1 to TRBJ2-3; D tentatively reads TRBD1 or TRBD2 (5 bases each). CDR3 length: 15 residues. V gave up 5 bases and J gave up 0 bases, with 11 bases separating them. Per germline, CDR1 KGHDR and CDR2 SFDVKD. As DNA, the CDR3 is TGTGCCACCAGTGGTGGGACCTTAAGCACAGATACGCAGTATTTT. This gives the protein CATSGGTLSTDTQYF.